The rows below give T cell receptor beta chains drawn from one sample of a study of T cells expressing NK-cell markers. TCRdb re-called the 5' RACE reads, yielding one record per CDR3 amino acid sequence without DNA. The data include 550,000 or so distinct CDR3 sequences; the top ten clones carry roughly 3.4%. Material: blood T cells: a sorted CD56 or NKG2C T cell subset, CD4+ or CD8+ T cells, or bulk PBMC T cells (not recorded which). These TCRs come from a man aged 18 to 30 in good health. CDR3s include the opening cysteine and the closing phenylalanine or tryptophan.

TRBJ2-1 TRBV4-2 CASRPSSGPQHNEQFF
TRBJ2-7 TRBV6-1 CASNKSGRSSYEQYF
TRBJ2-3 TRBV29-1 CSVEGWTSTDTQYF
TRBJ2-1 TRBV27 CASSLVQGFSYNEQFF
TRBJ2-1 TRBV6-2/TRBV6-3 CASSYPGLVNEQFF
TRBJ1-5 TRBV20-1 CSARRGALNQPQHF
TRBJ2-5 TRBV7-3 CASSLRVGYQETQYF
TRBJ2-1 TRBV9 CASSADLAGVKAEQFF
TRBJ1-5 TRBV10-3 CAAKGAGGQPQHF
TRBJ2-7 TRBV7-2 CASSAIAGGAYEQYF
TRBJ2-2 TRBV6-5 CASSYLGLGLVNTGELFF
TRBJ1-3 TRBV24-1 CATSGRGPNSGNTIYF
TRBJ1-1 TRBV12-5 CASGLAPGQGKNTEAFF
TRBJ2-7 TRBV2 CASGEGLAGEQYF
TRBJ2-7 TRBV29-1 CSASWGTGGSEQYF
TRBJ2-2 TRBV24-1 CATSGGGPHTGELFF
TRBJ1-1 TRBV7-9 CASSHQRQGATEAFF
TRBJ2-6 TRBV2 CASSGAAGANVLTF
TRBJ1-2 TRBV5-1 CASSLVATGVDGYTF
TRBJ1-1 TRBV18 CASSPPVGGPSHLEAFF
TRBJ2-7 TRBV5-1 CASRLPKDSSYEQYF
TRBJ2-3 TRBV7-2 CASTDSGTSATDTQYF
TRBJ1-1 TRBV27 CASRSHGVNTEAFF
TRBJ2-6 TRBV27 CASSLFGSLGGANVLTF
TRBJ2-7 TRBV4-2 CASSLAGGLAATYEQYF
TRBJ2-7 TRBV3-1 CASSYFTDPPYEQYF
TRBJ1-1 TRBV7-9 CASSSDTQGRAFF
TRBJ2-1 TRBV4-1 CASSQDRAGGPGNEQFF
TRBJ2-1 TRBV4-3 CASSQELSAGGGNEQFF